This TCR beta chain was documented in a study of cytomegalovirus exposure and HLA in healthy donors. Study results and caveats: With DRB1 most and HLA-C fewest, TCR association rates differed between HLA loci in a later analysis.

J was trimmed by 1 base and V by 4 bases; bases with no gene match: 4. The length of the CDR3 is 16 residues. Looked up from germline, CDR1 is SGHRS and CDR2 is YFSETQ. For this clone: The antigen remains undetermined.

A multiplex PCR was run with 60 Vbeta primers and 13 Jbeta primers. Some clones are missing from TCRdb's copy, which holds only in-frame ones; the method was immunoSEQ multiplex PCR. The repertoire has roughly 100,000 clones, around 65% of them found once; the top ten carry roughly 3.4%. This chain connects TRBV5-1 to TRBJ2-2, with 10 nucleotides matching TRBD2. This TCR was sampled from a woman aged 50 to 65 in good health and CMV-seronegative. Sequencing was performed on PBMCs. The CDR3: CASSQASGRNTGELFF. Here the CDR3 DNA reads TGCGCCAGCAGCCAAGCTAGCGGGAGGAACACCGGGGAGCTGTTTTTT.